The 10 T cell receptor beta chains reported below all come from one sample, sequenced in a study of OX40 agonist ivuxolimab in advanced cancers. Clones were sequenced by immunoSEQ multiplex PCR, and TCRdb holds only the in-frame ones, with some missing. The data contain over 60,000 clones, around 87% of them singletons. The source material was CD4+ or CD8+ T cells sorted from blood, sampled in a trial of the OX40 agonist ivuxolimab. The receptors here all came from an adult with an advanced solid tumor such as melanoma, head and neck, liver or kidney cancer.

V usage is TRBV30 and J usage is TRBJ2-3; D possibly uses TRBD1 or TRBD2 (6 bases each). The CDR3 contains 16 residues. Trimming removed 5 bases at V and 0 bases at J, with 18 bases between. Germline CDR1 reads GTSNPN; CDR2 reads SVGIG (reference sequence). The CDR3, as DNA: TGTGCCTGGGAGGGGGGTAGTGGGTCTAGCACAGATACGCAGTATTTT. Protein sequence: CAWEGGSGSSTDTQYF.

The CDR3 reads CASSDGGFRPEAFF. In nucleotides, the CDR3 is TGTGCCAGCAGTGACGGCGGCTTTCGGCCTGAAGCTTTCTTT. The rearrangement joins TRBV6-1 to TRBJ1-1; D is unclear. The CDR3 runs 14 residues. Germline CDR1 reads MNHNS; CDR2 reads SASEGT. V was pared by 3 bases and J by 6 bases, with 14 bases between.

The chain couples TRBV6-6 to TRBJ1-3; D ambiguous. The CDR3 totals 15 residues. V lost 3 bases and J lost 0, with 9 bases in between. CDR1 is MNHNY, CDR2 SVGAGI, per germline (reference sequence). The CDR3 sequence is CASSYLGSSGNTIYF. CDR3 nucleotide sequence: TGTGCCAGCAGTTATCTCGGGAGCTCTGGAAACACCATATATTTT.

The V call is TRBV2, the J call TRBJ2-7; D unresolved. CDR3 length equals 14 residues. Germline CDR1 and CDR2: SNHLY and FYNNEI. V shed 1 base and J shed 2 bases, with 9 bases lying between them. This CDR3 is CASSEGRRTYEQYF. CDR3 DNA sequence: TGTGCCAGCAGTGAAGGCAGGCGAACCTACGAGCAGTACTTC.

The chain links TRBV5-6 to TRBJ1-4, with 8 bases matching TRBD1. The CDR3 loop spans 15 amino acids. Losses at the gene ends were 1 base for V and 3 bases for J; bases not matched to a gene: 2. From germline, CDR1 is SGHDT and CDR2 YYEEEE. The CDR3 bases are TGTGCCAGCAGCTTGTCGACAGGGGCTAATGAAAAACTGTTTTTT. Amino acids: CASSLSTGANEKLFF.

The chain joins TRBV9 to TRBJ2-1; 7 bases are shared with TRBD1. The junction had 10 bases not matched to a gene; V was cut back by 4 bases and J by 3 bases. Germline V gene sequence: CDR1 SGDLS, CDR2 YYNGEE. CDR3 size: 16 residues. The CDR3 region has the DNA TGTGCCAGCAGCCCGTCGACAGGGTCAGGCTACAATGAGCAGTTCTTC. Translation: CASSPSTGSGYNEQFF. The full variable domain, rest sourced from reference TRBV9 and TRBJ2-1, is DSGVTQTPKHLITATGQRVTLRCSPRSGDLSVYWYQQSLDQGLQFLIQYYNGEERAKGNILERFSAQQFPDLHSELNLSSLELGDSALYFCASSPSTGSGYNEQFFGPGTRLTVL.

CDR3 DNA sequence: TGTGCCAGCACCCAGACTAGCCCGGAGACCCAGTACTTC. Translated, it gives CASTQTSPETQYF. This chain uses TRBV7-6 with TRBJ2-5, with 7 bases fitting TRBD2. The V gene end was trimmed by 7 bases and the J gene end by 5 bases; junction bases not matched to a gene: 7. In germline, CDR1 is SGHVS, CDR2 FNYEAQ. CDR3 length equals 13 residues. The full variable domain, completed using reference TRBV7-6 and TRBJ2-5, is GAGVSQSPRYKVTKRGQDVALRCDPISGHVSLYWYRQALGQGPEFLTYFNYEAQQDKSGLPNDRFSAERPEGSISTLTIQRTEQRDSAMYRCASTQTSPETQYFGPGTRLLVL.

J is TRBJ1-1 and V is TRBV19; 9 nucleotides agree with TRBD1. With V trimmed by 5 bases and J by 1 base, 8 bases remained unmatched. The CDR3 is 16 amino acids. CDR1 LNHDA and CDR2 SQIVND come from the germline V gene (reference sequence). The CDR3 region has the DNA TGTGCCAGTAGTTCTAGGACAGGGGTGTCGAACACTGAAGCTTTCTTT. Residues: CASSSRTGVSNTEAFF.

The CDR3 sequence: CASSTGRNQPQHF. CDR3 nucleotide sequence: TGTGCCAGTAGTACGGGACGGAACCAGCCCCAGCATTTT. The J gene is TRBJ1-5, the V gene TRBV19, with D maybe TRBD1 (5 bases). Trimming cost V 4 bases and J 7 bases, with 11 bases left between them. Germline CDR1 and CDR2: LNHDA and SQIVND (reference sequence). The CDR3 totals 13 residues.

V and J are TRBV9 and TRBJ2-5, with D tentatively TRBD1 or TRBD2 (6 bases each). In germline, CDR1 is SGDLS, CDR2 YYNGEE. V was cut by 0 bases and J by 5 bases, with 20 bases left in between. The CDR3 extends over 17 amino acids. The CDR3 bases are TGTGCCAGCAGCGTAGGGGGAGGCGACAGGCGGACGGAGACCCAGTACTTC. It specifies CASSVGGGDRRTETQYF.